The rows below give T cell receptor beta chains drawn from one sample of a study of T-cell memory formation after mild COVID-19. TCRdb passed the 5' RACE reads through MiXCR, listing each CDR3 protein once. The sample holds 100,000 to 130,000 distinct CDR3 sequences, roughly a sixth seen once. Sequencing was performed on PBMCs or a T cell subset sorted from them (not recorded which). Receptors originate from a young man who had mild COVID-19 (a few samples of this study predate the infection). Cell type and time point are not known. The CDR3 runs from the conserved cysteine through the conserved F or W. Fields, in order: J gene, CDR3 length, V gene, D gene, clone size, CDR3 protein, CDR3 DNA. The D gene is left open where the match is weak. The size field is filled for only some rows; it gives once, few, many or a size class.

TRBJ1-1 15 TRBV5-1 TRBD1 few CASNPIGTGDTEAFF TGCGCCAGCAACCCGATTGGGACAGGGGATACTGAAGCTTTCTTT
TRBJ1-4 15 TRBV2 TRBD1 many CASSSWTGTNEKLFF TGTGCCAGCAGTAGTTGGACAGGGACCAATGAAAAACTGTTTTTT
TRBJ2-7 14 TRBV6-6 TRBD1 many CASSDRGVSYEQYF TGTGCCAGTTCAGACAGGGGTGTTTCCTACGAGCAGTACTTC
TRBJ1-2 11 TRBV7-9 NA few CASSLADSYTF TGTGCCAGCAGCTTAGCGGACTCCTACACCTTC
TRBJ1-6 14 TRBV6-2/TRBV6-3 NA few CASSYMDYNSPLHF TGTGCCAGCAGTTACATGGATTATAATTCACCCCTCCACTTT
TRBJ2-3 13 TRBV29-1 NA NA CSVSFRPGDTQYF TGCAGCGTTTCGTTCCGTCCTGGGGATACGCAGTATTTT
TRBJ2-3 15 TRBV12-3/TRBV12-4 TRBD2 NA CASSPRLAGGDTQYF TGTGCCAGCAGTCCTCGACTAGCGGGGGGAGATACGCAGTATTTT
TRBJ2-5 14 TRBV10-3 TRBD1 few CAISGGTGGETQYF TGTGCCATCAGTGGAGGGACAGGGGGAGAGACCCAGTACTTC
TRBJ2-3 11 TRBV20-1 NA NA CSAGRGDTQYF TGCAGTGCAGGTCGGGGGGATACGCAGTATTTT
TRBJ2-6 14 TRBV12-3/TRBV12-4 NA few CASGRGSGANVLTF TGTGCCAGCGGCAGAGGATCTGGGGCCAACGTCCTGACTTTC
TRBJ1-1 13 TRBV12-3/TRBV12-4 NA NA CASSWAGADEAFF TGTGCCAGCAGTTGGGCGGGGGCAGATGAAGCTTTCTTT
TRBJ2-5 14 TRBV18 NA many CASSTPGSQETQYF TGTGCCAGCTCCACTCCGGGGTCCCAAGAGACCCAGTACTTC
TRBJ1-2 15 TRBV13 TRBD1 few CASSNTGTGGRGYTF TGTGCCAGCAGCAACACCGGGACAGGGGGCCGTGGCTACACCTTC
TRBJ1-2 12 TRBV6-6 NA few CASRRQDYGYTF TGTGCCAGCAGGAGACAAGACTATGGCTACACCTTC
TRBJ1-2 12 TRBV5-6 NA NA CASSSGLGGYTF TGTGCCAGCAGCTCGGGGCTGGGGGGCTACACCTTC
TRBJ1-6 12 TRBV29-1 NA few CSVGEGHSPLHF TGCAGCGTTGGGGAAGGGCACTCACCCCTCCACTTT
TRBJ2-5 15 TRBV12-3/TRBV12-4 NA few CASSLISWEKETQYF TGTGCCAGCAGTTTAATCTCATGGGAAAAAGAGACCCAGTACTTC
TRBJ2-2 15 TRBV4-3 NA NA CASSRGMTNTGELFF TGCGCCAGCAGCCGAGGGATGACGAACACCGGGGAGCTGTTTTTT
TRBJ1-5 14 TRBV7-2 NA few CASSLVLAYQPQHF TGTGCCAGCAGCTTAGTTCTGGCATATCAGCCCCAGCATTTT
TRBJ2-3 13 TRBV6-6 NA NA CASSYLGEDTQYF TGTGCCAGCAGTTACCTCGGTGAGGATACGCAGTATTTT
TRBJ2-7 12 TRBV5-1 NA NA CASSQDSYEQYF TGCGCCAGCAGCCAGGACAGCTACGAGCAGTACTTC
TRBJ2-4 13 TRBV11-2 NA NA CASSLAGESIQYF TGTGCCAGCAGCTTAGCGGGAGAGAGCATTCAGTACTTC
TRBJ2-2 14 TRBV7-7 TRBD2 NA CASSSYTSGGELFF TGTGCCAGCAGCTCCTATACTAGCGGCGGGGAGCTGTTTTTT
TRBJ2-3 14 TRBV11-1 TRBD1 NA CASSNRDSEDTQYF TGTGCCAGCAGCAACCGGGACAGCGAAGATACGCAGTATTTT
TRBJ2-5 15 TRBV4-1 NA NA CASSGLGTGQETQYF TGCGCCAGCAGCGGGCTCGGAACAGGACAAGAGACCCAGTACTTC
TRBJ2-5 13 TRBV24-1 NA NA CATSDPAGETQYF TGTGCCACCAGTGATCCTGCGGGGGAGACCCAGTACTTC
TRBJ2-2 15 TRBV4-3 NA NA CASSQESRGAGELFF TGCGCCAGCAGCCAAGAGTCCCGGGGCGCCGGGGAGCTGTTTTTT
TRBJ2-1 15 TRBV27 NA few CASSLSADRYNEQFF TGTGCCAGCAGTTTATCCGCCGACAGATACAATGAGCAGTTCTTC
TRBJ2-5 14 TRBV7-2 TRBD2 NA CASGEAGGRETQYF TGTGCCAGCGGTGAAGCGGGGGGCAGGGAGACCCAGTACTTC
TRBJ2-5 14 TRBV18 TRBD1 NA CASSPDRDQETQYF TGTGCCAGCTCACCAGACAGGGACCAAGAGACCCAGTACTTC
TRBJ1-1 12 TRBV20-1 NA few CSATTPNTEAFF TGCAGTGCCACGACACCGAACACTGAAGCTTTCTTT
TRBJ2-7 14 TRBV5-1 NA NA CASRSTPGVYEQYF TGCGCCAGCAGATCCACTCCGGGGGTCTACGAGCAGTACTTC
TRBJ2-5 14 TRBV10-3 NA few CAISDPQGPETQYF TGTGCCATCAGTGACCCACAGGGCCCGGAGACCCAGTACTTC
TRBJ2-3 12 TRBV20-1 NA few CSARGGGDTQYF TGCAGTGCCAGGGGTGGGGGAGATACGCAGTATTTT
TRBJ1-2 17 TRBV4-3 TRBD1 few CASSQEFLGTGTYGYTF TGCGCCAGCAGCCAAGAGTTTTTGGGGACAGGCACCTATGGCTACACCTTC
TRBJ1-1 18 TRBV4-3 TRBD1 few CASSQDPPRGVIATEAFF TGCGCCAGCAGCCAAGATCCTCCCAGGGGGGTAATAGCGACTGAAGCTTTCTTT
TRBJ2-1 15 TRBV7-2 TRBD2 NA CASSLAAGGPHEQFF TGTGCCAGCAGCTTAGCAGCGGGGGGGCCCCATGAGCAGTTCTTC
TRBJ2-1 19 TRBV5-4 NA NA CASSLAGYNRVGTYNEQFF TGTGCCAGCAGCTTGGCGGGGTACAACAGGGTCGGGACCTACAATGAGCAGTTCTTC
TRBJ1-2 13 TRBV6-5 NA few CASRSPGAEGYTF TGTGCCAGCAGATCCCCGGGGGCCGAGGGCTACACCTTC
TRBJ1-3 16 TRBV5-1 NA few CASSLGVDGLINTIYF TGCGCCAGCAGCTTGGGGGTTGACGGACTGATAAACACCATATATTTT